The rows below give T cell receptor beta chains drawn from one sample of a study of CD8 T cells in Susac syndrome. TCRdb re-called the immunoSEQ multiplex PCR reads with MiXCR, one entry per CDR3 protein. Of roughly 200,000 distinct CDR3 sequences listed, 85% to 95% are singletons. Sequences were obtained from CD4+ T cells from PBMCs. These receptors all stem from a human donor in good health. The conserved cysteine and the conserved F or W are not part of the CDR3 here. A D gene is named only where the DNA matches it firmly. Rows may omit the clone size; those that give it use once, few, many or a size class.

>TRBV20-1|TRBJ2-7|.|TRBD2
SADGLAGGNEQY
>TRBV27|TRBJ2-2|.|.
ASSLGRGNTGELF
>TRBV5-1|TRBJ2-1|.|.
ASSPGDLNNEQF
>TRBV27|TRBJ1-1|.|TRBD1
ASSSDRVRTEAF
>TRBV19|TRBJ1-6|.|TRBD1
ASSTYRDRDSPLH
>TRBV4-1|TRBJ1-5|.|TRBD1
ASSHGTEPRNQPQH
>TRBV3-1|TRBJ1-2|once|.
ASSQDRGRGYGYT
>TRBV6-6|TRBJ2-2|once|.
ASKRAADTGELF
>TRBV30|TRBJ2-1|.|TRBD1
AWSSGQGTYNEQF
>TRBV7-2|TRBJ1-6|few|.
ASSLEGVGSPLH
>TRBV5-1|TRBJ1-1|.|.
ASYRENTEAF
>TRBV2|TRBJ1-1|.|.
ASRGGEATEAF
>TRBV10-3|TRBJ2-1|.|TRBD2
AIGVAGGLGEQF
>TRBV5-1|TRBJ2-2|.|.
ASSLWGRATNTGELF
>TRBV30|TRBJ1-5|.|.
AWSEGTWRGNQPQH
>TRBV2|TRBJ2-6|.|.
ATRRRIASGANVLT
>TRBV28|TRBJ2-6|.|TRBD2
ASRDRGGTGANVLT
>TRBV29-1|TRBJ1-1|.|.
SVQNTNTEAF
>TRBV4-1|TRBJ2-3|.|TRBD2
ASSQLSGVGGTDTQY
>TRBV13|TRBJ2-7|.|TRBD2
ASSVAGGRVEQY
>TRBV7-2|TRBJ2-5|.|.
ASSLAPGSGTQY
>TRBV6-5|TRBJ1-1|.|TRBD1
ATRPDRAHNTEAF